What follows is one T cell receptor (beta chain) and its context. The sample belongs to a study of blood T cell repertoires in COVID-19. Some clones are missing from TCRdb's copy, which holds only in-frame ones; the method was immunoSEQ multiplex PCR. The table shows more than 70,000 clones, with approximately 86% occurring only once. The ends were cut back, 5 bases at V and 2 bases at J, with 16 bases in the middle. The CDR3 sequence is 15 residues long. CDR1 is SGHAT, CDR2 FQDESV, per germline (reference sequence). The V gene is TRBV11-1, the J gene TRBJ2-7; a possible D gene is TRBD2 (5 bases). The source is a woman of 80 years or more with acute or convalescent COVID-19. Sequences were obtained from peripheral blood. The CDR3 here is CASSAPEDGAYEQYF. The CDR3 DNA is TGTGCCAGCAGCGCGCCCGAGGACGGGGCCTACGAGCAGTACTTC.